This TCR beta chain was captured by sequencing in a study of cytomegalovirus exposure and HLA in healthy donors. Whole-study findings and limits: The Asian-associated ancestry cluster reportedly had fewer N-insertions than the approximately 670-donor mean in a later analysis.

V was pared by 4 bases and J by 4 bases, with 16 bases between. The CDR3 is 15 amino acids. From germline, CDR1 is SGHDN and CDR2 FVKESK. The PCR employed 60 Vbeta primers together with 13 Jbeta primers. In the original workflow: Later analysis identified some 88 million unique TCR beta chains, approximately 11 million shared. Data came from immunoSEQ multiplex PCR; TCRdb stores just in-frame clones and leaves some out. The V and J calls and clone size were taken over from that table, and D and trimming were inferred from the DNA. The sample shows tens of thousands of clones, over 70% of them seen only once. About this clone itself: The target antigen is unknown.

The V gene is TRBV14, the J gene TRBJ1-1; no definite D call. The origin of this receptor is a girl aged 2 to 9 in good health and CMV-seropositive. Sequencing was performed on PBMCs. As DNA, the CDR3 is TGTGCCAGCAGCCCCCGACTTATCCGGGGCACTGAAGCTTTCTTT. Its protein is CASSPRLIRGTEAFF.